These T cell receptor beta chains were read from a single sample in a study of blood T cells in healthy people across ages. One entry per CDR3 protein results from TCRdb running MiXCR on the 5' RACE reads. The repertoire consists of about 1.5 million distinct CDR3 sequences, with around 40% occurring once and the leading ten covering about 3.8%. Sequences were obtained from blood. The origin of the receptors is a young woman in good health. Both conserved end residues are part of each CDR3. The order of the fields is D gene, J gene, V gene, clone size, CDR3 protein, CDR3 DNA. A D gene is named only where the DNA matches it firmly. Expanded clones get a size class; other rows say once, few or many, or leave the size out.

-	TRBJ1-1	TRBV29-1	-	CSVPGIEGTEAFF	TGCAGCGTGCCAGGGATTGAGGGCACTGAAGCTTTCTTT
TRBD2	TRBJ2-7	TRBV12-3/TRBV12-4	few	CASSSSGFGGYEQYF	TGTGCCAGCAGTTCTAGCGGTTTCGGGGGGTACGAGCAGTACTTC
TRBD1	TRBJ1-1	TRBV20-1	-	CSSYRGATEAFF	TGCAGTTCATACAGGGGCGCCACTGAAGCTTTCTTT
TRBD2	TRBJ2-7	TRBV6-6	-	CASSYKREYYEQYF	TGTGCCAGCAGTTACAAGCGGGAGTATTACGAGCAGTACTTC
TRBD1	TRBJ1-4	TRBV25-1	-	CASNPWGQGDEKLFF	TGTGCCAGCAACCCTTGGGGACAGGGGGATGAAAAACTGTTTTTT
-	TRBJ1-3	TRBV7-9	-	CASSFVSKASGNTIYF	TGTGCCAGCAGTTTCGTCTCGAAGGCTTCTGGAAACACCATATATTTT
-	TRBJ2-7	TRBV14	few	CASSHLDRSSYEQYF	TGTGCCAGCAGCCACTTGGATAGGAGCTCCTACGAGCAGTACTTC
-	TRBJ2-5	TRBV7-9	once	CASGRDQETQYF	TGTGCCAGCGGGCGCGACCAAGAGACCCAGTACTTC
TRBD1	TRBJ2-7	TRBV28	-	CASLDRVVTYEQYF	TGTGCCAGCTTAGACAGGGTGGTTACCTACGAGCAGTACTTC
TRBD1	TRBJ1-6	TRBV2	-	CASNRGDSPLHF	TGTGCCAGCAACAGGGGGGATTCACCCCTCCACTTT
-	TRBJ1-2	TRBV6-5	-	CASSPGKGRIYGYTF	TGTGCCAGCAGTCCCGGTAAAGGCCGAATCTATGGCTACACCTTC
TRBD2	TRBJ2-5	TRBV7-9	-	CASSFELATEETQYF	TGTGCCAGCAGCTTCGAACTAGCGACAGAAGAGACCCAGTACTTC
-	TRBJ2-7	TRBV27	-	CASSFSLYENYEQYF	TGTGCCAGCAGTTTTTCGCTTTACGAAAACTACGAGCAGTACTTC
-	TRBJ2-3	TRBV12-5	-	CASGLVLGGRDTQYF	TGTGCTAGTGGTTTGGTACTAGGGGGGAGGGATACGCAGTATTTT
-	TRBJ1-2	TRBV6-5	few	CATRRDYGYTF	TGTGCCACCCGGCGAGACTATGGCTACACCTTC
TRBD1	TRBJ2-7	TRBV25-1	-	CASSELSGTGLLDEQYF	TGTGCCAGCAGTGAACTCTCCGGGACAGGGCTTCTCGACGAGCAGTACTTC
-	TRBJ1-2	TRBV28	-	CASSPIGYGYTF	TGTGCCAGCAGTCCGATTGGCTATGGCTACACCTTC
-	TRBJ1-1	TRBV29-1	-	CSVPTEFIVGNTEAFF	TGCAGCGTTCCGACAGAGTTTATAGTCGGGAACACTGAAGCTTTCTTT
TRBD2	TRBJ2-1	TRBV7-2	once	CASGLGASGSSYNEQFF	TGTGCCAGCGGCTTAGGAGCTAGCGGATCCTCCTACAATGAGCAGTTCTTC
-	TRBJ1-6	TRBV20-1	-	CSARAFRGYGNPPLHF	TGCAGTGCTAGAGCGTTTCGGGGATATGGGAATCCACCCCTCCACTTT
-	TRBJ2-7	TRBV27	-	CASRGGTVYEQYF	TGTGCCAGCCGAGGGGGGACGGTGTACGAGCAGTACTTC
-	TRBJ2-3	TRBV29-1	-	CSVEFATRTQYF	TGCAGCGTTGAATTCGCTACCAGGACGCAGTATTTT
TRBD2	TRBJ2-1	TRBV12-3/TRBV12-4	few	CASSLTSLFNNEQFF	TGTGCCAGCAGTTTGACTAGCTTATTTAACAATGAGCAGTTCTTC
TRBD1	TRBJ1-1	TRBV5-1	-	CASSETGVDTEAFF	TGCGCCAGCAGCGAGACAGGGGTGGACACTGAAGCTTTCTTT
TRBD2	TRBJ2-1	TRBV20-1	few	CSARAGLANEQFF	TGCAGTGCTAGAGCGGGACTAGCGAATGAGCAGTTCTTC
-	TRBJ2-1	TRBV20-1	few	CSARVWNEQFF	TGCAGTGCTAGAGTCTGGAATGAGCAGTTCTTC
TRBD2	TRBJ2-7	TRBV20-1	-	CSAESPQSGRSYEQYF	TGCAGTGCTGAATCCCCGCAAAGCGGGAGGTCTTACGAGCAGTACTTC
-	TRBJ1-1	TRBV11-2	-	CASSLETGGTTEAFF	TGTGCCAGCAGCTTGGAGACGGGGGGTACCACTGAAGCTTTCTTT
TRBD1	TRBJ1-5	TRBV7-9	many	CASSLGTGNQPQHF	TGTGCCAGCAGTTTGGGGACAGGGAATCAGCCCCAGCATTTT
TRBD1	TRBJ2-1	TRBV5-1	medium-sized	CASSSGTASNEQFF	TGCGCCAGCAGTTCCGGGACAGCCTCCAATGAGCAGTTCTTC
TRBD1	TRBJ2-5	TRBV28	once	CASSLIGRGKEETQYF	TGTGCCAGCAGTTTAATTGGCAGGGGGAAGGAAGAGACCCAGTACTTC
-	TRBJ2-1	TRBV6-2/TRBV6-3	-	CASSWTPGSSYNEQFF	TGTGCCAGCAGTTGGACCCCCGGGAGTTCCTACAATGAGCAGTTCTTC
TRBD2	TRBJ2-1	TRBV11-1	-	CASSFEGTSGNPTGEQFF	TGTGCCAGCAGCTTCGAGGGGACTAGCGGGAATCCTACTGGTGAGCAGTTCTTC
TRBD2	TRBJ2-7	TRBV9	-	CASSPQLAANSYEQYF	TGTGCCAGCAGCCCACAACTAGCGGCTAATTCCTACGAGCAGTACTTC
-	TRBJ1-2	TRBV20-1	few	CSASLLSNYGYTF	TGCAGTGCTAGCTTGCTTTCTAACTATGGCTACACCTTC
-	TRBJ2-6	TRBV6-2/TRBV6-3	-	CASRADRAGANVLTF	TGTGCCAGCAGGGCTGATAGGGCCGGGGCCAACGTCCTGACTTTC
TRBD1	TRBJ2-7	TRBV4-1	few	CASSQAPGQGAYEQYF	TGCGCCAGCAGCCAAGCTCCGGGACAGGGGGCTTACGAGCAGTACTTC
-	TRBJ2-7	TRBV18	few	CASSQTRTYSYEQYF	TGTGCCAGCTCACAAACCAGGACGTACTCCTACGAGCAGTACTTC
TRBD2	TRBJ2-1	TRBV9	-	CASSVERGAGRDNEQFF	TGTGCCAGCAGCGTAGAAAGGGGAGCGGGGCGGGACAATGAGCAGTTCTTC
TRBD2	TRBJ2-1	TRBV2	-	CASSSRTSGGDNEQFF	TGTGCCAGCAGTTCCAGGACTAGCGGGGGGGACAATGAGCAGTTCTTC
-	TRBJ2-1	TRBV12-3/TRBV12-4	-	CASSPPRGRGAYNEQFF	TGTGCCAGCAGCCCCCCCCGGGGGCGCGGGGCCTACAATGAGCAGTTCTTC
-	TRBJ2-5	TRBV5-1	few	CASSSAGRTYQETQYF	TGCGCCAGCAGCTCAGCCGGCCGCACGTACCAAGAGACCCAGTACTTC
-	TRBJ1-1	TRBV29-1	-	CSVERQITETFF	TGCAGCGTTGAGAGGCAGATCACTGAAACTTTCTTT
-	TRBJ1-2	TRBV2	few	CASRTWTNYGYTF	TGTGCCAGCAGAACCTGGACGAACTATGGCTACACCTTC
-	TRBJ2-3	TRBV25-1	-	CASSELGSGRTDTQYF	TGTGCCAGCAGTGAATTGGGTAGCGGACGCACAGATACGCAGTATTTT
-	TRBJ2-3	TRBV7-3	few	CASSLMAGASTDTQYF	TGTGCCAGCAGCTTAATGGCCGGGGCTAGCACAGATACGCAGTATTTT
-	TRBJ2-3	TRBV27	-	CASSTLSRSDTQYF	TGTGCCAGCAGTACCCTATCTAGATCAGATACGCAGTATTTT
-	TRBJ1-4	TRBV10-3	-	CAISQGRINEKLFF	TGTGCCATCAGCCAGGGACGGATTAATGAAAAACTGTTTTTT
-	TRBJ2-2	TRBV4-3	-	CASSQVMRLDTGELFF	TGCGCCAGCAGCCAAGTAATGCGTTTGGACACCGGGGAGCTGTTTTTT
-	TRBJ2-7	TRBV5-1	few	CASSLERPSSYEQYF	TGCGCCAGCAGCTTGGAGCGGCCGAGCTCCTACGAGCAGTACTTC
-	TRBJ1-1	TRBV5-1	-	CASSGWDFQDTEAFF	TGCGCCAGCAGCGGCTGGGATTTCCAGGACACTGAAGCTTTCTTT
-	TRBJ2-6	TRBV29-1	-	CSVETLGSGANVLTF	TGCAGCGTTGAAACGTTAGGGTCTGGGGCCAACGTCCTGACTTTC
-	TRBJ2-3	TRBV9	few	CASSPWPSATDTQYF	TGTGCCAGCAGCCCTTGGCCTAGCGCCACAGATACGCAGTATTTT
-	TRBJ2-7	TRBV7-2	-	CASSLAPLGGVSYNEQYF	TGTGCCAGCAGCTTAGCCCCTCTGGGTGGGGTTTCCTACAATGAGCAGTACTTC
TRBD2	TRBJ2-7	TRBV5-4	-	CASSLEAGNSYEQYF	TGTGCCAGCAGCTTGGAAGCGGGGAATTCCTACGAGCAGTACTTC
TRBD1	TRBJ2-1	TRBV20-1	-	CSARENRDRGYNGQFF	TGCAGTGCTAGAGAGAACCGGGACAGGGGCTACAATGGGCAGTTCTTC
TRBD1	TRBJ1-2	TRBV7-2	few	CASSPRTGPLLINYGYTF	TGTGCCAGCAGCCCCAGGACAGGACCACTACTAATTAACTATGGCTACACCTTC